The present T cell receptor beta chain was sequenced within a study of CD8+ T cells in alopecia areata. Overall study findings and caveats: Patients shared TCRs less clearly than mice did, possibly owing to HLA.

Trimming pared 3 bases from V and 1 base from J, leaving 13 bases between. This CDR3 has 16 residues. Germline CDR1 reads SGHKS; CDR2 reads YYEKEE (reference sequence). This clone turned up a few times. Its cognate antigen is unknown. Investigators isolated RNA and reverse transcribed it into cDNA to act as the sequencing template. Profiled with immunoSEQ multiplex PCR; TCRdb holds only in-frame clones, not every one. The sample consists of approximately 98,000 clones, 45% to 60% of them appearing once. Material for sequencing was NKG2D-low CD8+ T cells sorted from blood. This TCR derives from a human donor with alopecia areata. The rearrangement joins TRBV5-5 to TRBJ2-2; perhaps D is TRBD1 or TRBD2 (5 bases each). Here the CDR3 DNA reads TGTGCCAGCAGCTATATCGGGACGGAGAACACCGGGGAGCTGTTTTTT. This gives the protein CASSYIGTENTGELFF. Together with reference TRBV5-5 and TRBJ2-2, the CDR3 gives the full variable domain: DAGVTQSPTHLIKTRGQQVTLRCSPISGHKSVSWYQQVLGQGPQFIFQYYEKEERGRGNFPDRFSARQFPNYSSELNVNALLLGDSALYLCASSYIGTENTGELFFGEGSRLTVL.